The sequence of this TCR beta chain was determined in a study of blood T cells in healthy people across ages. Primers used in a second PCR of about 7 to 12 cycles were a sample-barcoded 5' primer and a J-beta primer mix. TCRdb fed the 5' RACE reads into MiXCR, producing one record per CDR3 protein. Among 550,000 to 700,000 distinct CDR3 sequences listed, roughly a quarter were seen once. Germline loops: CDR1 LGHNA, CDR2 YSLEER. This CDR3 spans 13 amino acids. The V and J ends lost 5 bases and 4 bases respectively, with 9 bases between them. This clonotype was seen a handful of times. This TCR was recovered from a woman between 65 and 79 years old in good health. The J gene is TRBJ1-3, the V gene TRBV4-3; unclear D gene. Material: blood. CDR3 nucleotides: TGCGCCAGCAGCGGAGGCCAGGGAAACACCATATATTTT. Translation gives CASSGGQGNTIYF.